The clone carrying this T cell receptor (beta chain) was counted many times. This entry comes from a study of prognosis after radiotherapy for stage I lung cancer. Background on the study: Enrollment began in 2018 and ended in 2019; the enrolled patients had stage I non-small cell lung cancer. The patients included fourteen who had newly diagnosed primary stage I lung tumors, along with about 5 others who had oligometastatic NSCLC after their primary tumor had been surgically resected. Following radiotherapy, a few patients went on to present distant metastases at a median of 7 months, and fewer than 19 exhibited no significant progression.

This CDR3 has 16 residues. The V gene end was trimmed by 2 bases and the J gene end by 1 base; junction bases not matched to a gene: 6. Germline-derived CDR1 and CDR2 are ENHRY and SYGVKD. The authors drew approximately 6.6 milliliters of peripheral blood at each of two time points. Multiplex PCR, run in two rounds, amplified TCR beta CDR3 from genomic DNA. Round one of PCR was performed, and it used primers specific to each TRBV and TRBJ gene. MiXCR was run by TCRdb on the multiplex PCR reads, yielding one entry per CDR3 protein. The table has more than 15,000 distinct CDR3 sequences, about a sixth seen once.

The TCR sequence derives from a donor of 50 years or more with non-small cell lung cancer. The genes are TRBV10-3 and TRBJ2-3; 7 bases agree with TRBD2. The sample consisted of PBMCs, taken before or after stereotactic body radiation therapy (not recorded which). The CDR3 bases are TGTGCCATCAGTGAGCCAAAAACTAGCGGCACAGATACGCAGTATTTT. Translated, it gives CAISEPKTSGTDTQYF.